Each of the 8 T cell receptor beta chains below was sequenced from the same sample in a study of graft-versus-host responses after intestinal transplantation. This table comes from immunoSEQ multiplex PCR, and its TCRdb copy is limited to in-frame clones, with some not included. Of about 50,000 clones in the sample, less than 85% were seen once. These receptors are not linked to any known antigen. The sample here was unstimulated CD4+ T cells sorted from spleen or lymph node cells, taken before transplant. These receptors all stem from a human donor who was the organ donor for an intestinal transplant.

The V and J genes are TRBV5-1 and TRBJ2-7; the match to TRBD2 covers 14 bases. This CDR3 comprises 18 residues. The J segment lost 7 bases and the V segment lost 4 bases, leaving 16 bases of the junction unmatched. Germline V CDR1 and CDR2: SGHRS, YFSETQ. In DNA, the CDR3 is TGCGCCAGCAGCCCCCAGCCGGGACTAGCGGGAGTGGTGTGGGAGCAGTACTTC. It yields the protein CASSPQPGLAGVVWEQYF.

This clone was seen only a few times. CDR3: CASSWGLAGPPREQFF. Written as DNA, the CDR3 is TGCGCCAGCAGCTGGGGACTAGCGGGACCCCCCAGGGAGCAGTTCTTC. This chain links TRBV5-1 with TRBJ2-1, with 13 bases fitting TRBD2. The CDR3 has 16 amino acids. Unmatched junction bases numbered 10, after V lost 3 bases and J lost 10 bases. Germline assignment: CDR1 SGHRS and CDR2 YFSETQ.

The V call is TRBV19, the J call TRBJ2-1, with a weak D call TRBD2 (7 bases). Trimming removed 3 bases from V and 5 bases from J, with 14 bases in between. Looked up from germline, CDR1 is LNHDA and CDR2 is SQIVND (reference sequence). This CDR3 is 15 amino acids long. The CDR3 protein is CASSIAGALNNEQFF. DNA of the CDR3: TGTGCCAGTAGTATCGCGGGGGCACTAAACAATGAGCAGTTCTTC.

The chain combines TRBV21-1 with TRBJ1-3. TRBV21-1 is a documented pseudogene. The CDR3 consists of 15 residues. The CDR3 sequence: CAGRGGEGSGNTIYF. The CDR3 region has the DNA TGTGCCGGACGGGGTGGGGAGGGGTCTGGAAACACCATATATTTT.

This clone was seen once. V usage is TRBV9 and J usage is TRBJ1-2; the D is unclear. Germline V lookup: CDR1 SGDLS, CDR2 YYNGEE. The CDR3 is 14 residues long. The V and J ends lost 2 bases and 7 bases respectively, with 15 bases between them. The CDR3 nucleotides are TGTGCCAGCAGCGTTCTTACGTCGGAAGGTGGCTACACCTTC. It specifies CASSVLTSEGGYTF.

The chain couples TRBV7-2 to TRBJ1-2; D might be TRBD1 (6 bases). CDR1 is SGHTA and CDR2 is FQGNSA in the germline V gene. The CDR3 loop spans 14 amino acids. V lost 5 bases and J lost 2, with 12 bases in between. The CDR3 DNA is TGTGCCAGCAGCCCATACAGGGAGAACTATGGCTACACCTTC. Its translation: CASSPYRENYGYTF.

The CDR3: CASSLGRGTDTQYF. The CDR3 bases are TGCGCCAGCAGCTTGGGCCGGGGTACAGATACGCAGTATTTT. This sequence joins TRBV5-1 and TRBJ2-3; maybe TRBD2 (5 bases). CDR1 SGHRS and CDR2 YFSETQ come from the germline V gene. Trimming shortened V by 0 bases and J by 3 bases, and 8 bases separated the two germline ends. The CDR3 extends over 14 amino acids.

This chain links TRBV19 with TRBJ2-4, with D tentatively TRBD2 (6 bases). V was pared by 5 bases and J by 8 bases, with 28 bases between. The CDR3 is made up of 18 amino acids. Germline lookup yields CDR1 LNHDA and CDR2 SQIVND (reference sequence). The CDR3 here is CASSPSTMGGATGDIQYF. CDR3 in DNA: TGTGCCAGTAGTCCCTCTACAATGGGGGGAGCAACGGGTGACATTCAGTACTTC.